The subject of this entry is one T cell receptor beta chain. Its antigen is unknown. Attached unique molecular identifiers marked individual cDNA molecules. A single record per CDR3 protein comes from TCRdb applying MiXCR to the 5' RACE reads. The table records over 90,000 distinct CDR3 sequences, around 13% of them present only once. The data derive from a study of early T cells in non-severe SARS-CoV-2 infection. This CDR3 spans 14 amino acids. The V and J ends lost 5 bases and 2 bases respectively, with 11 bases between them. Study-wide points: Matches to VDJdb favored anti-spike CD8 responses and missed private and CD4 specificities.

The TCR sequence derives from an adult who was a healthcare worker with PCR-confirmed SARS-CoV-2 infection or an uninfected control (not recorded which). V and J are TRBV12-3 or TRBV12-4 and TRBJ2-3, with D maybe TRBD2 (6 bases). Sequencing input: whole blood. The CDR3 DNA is TGTGCCAGCAGTCAGAAGCGGGCCACAGATACGCAGTATTTT. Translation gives CASSQKRATDTQYF.